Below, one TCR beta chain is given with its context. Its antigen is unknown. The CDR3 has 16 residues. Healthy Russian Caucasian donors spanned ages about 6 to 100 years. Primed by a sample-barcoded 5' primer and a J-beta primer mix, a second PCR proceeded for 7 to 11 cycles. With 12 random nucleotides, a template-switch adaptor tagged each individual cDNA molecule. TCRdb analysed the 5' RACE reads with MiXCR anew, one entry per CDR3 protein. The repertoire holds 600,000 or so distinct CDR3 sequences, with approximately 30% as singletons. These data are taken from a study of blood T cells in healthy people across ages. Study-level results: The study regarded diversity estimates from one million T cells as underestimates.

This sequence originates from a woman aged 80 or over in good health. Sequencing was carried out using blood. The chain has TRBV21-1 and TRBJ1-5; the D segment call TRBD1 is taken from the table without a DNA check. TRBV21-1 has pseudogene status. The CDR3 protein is CASNPDRGRSNQPQHF. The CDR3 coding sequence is TGTGCCAGCAACCCTGACAGGGGGCGAAGCAATCAGCCCCAGCATTTT.